This entry features one T cell receptor beta chain sequence. These data originate in a study of PD-1 blockade in classical Hodgkin lymphoma. Study overall: Patients in the cohort were put on intravenous nivolumab, 3 mg/kg every 2 weeks.

Time point in this sample: cycle 4 day 1 (C4D1), after more than five weeks of nivolumab. Each patient experienced a relapse that followed autologous stem cell transplantation, and brentuximab vedotin exposure varied. Thawed PBMCs underwent magnetic negative selection to yield purified CD4+ T cells. Clones were read by immunoSEQ multiplex PCR, and TCRdb kept only the in-frame ones, dropping some. This table holds 25,000 to 30,000 clones, roughly 86% found once. This TCR was sampled from a human donor with classical Hodgkin lymphoma. This specimen was CD4+ T cells from blood, taken before the fourth cycle of nivolumab.

The CDR3 protein is CASSGHRGRTSGSSYEQYF. CDR3 coding DNA: TGTGCCAGCAGTGGACACAGGGGGCGGACTAGCGGGAGCTCCTACGAGCAGTACTTC. The chain employs TRBV6-1 and TRBJ2-7, with 13 bases aligning to TRBD2. CDR1 and CDR2 from the germline V gene are MNHNS and SASEGT. This CDR3 contains 19 residues. V lost 4 bases, J lost 0 bases, and 12 bases stayed unmatched.